Listed below are T cell receptor beta chains from one sample, sequenced in a study of T cell repertoires in cytomegalovirus infection. Via MiXCR, TCRdb re-called the reads, giving one row per CDR3 protein. This table has 300,000 or so distinct CDR3 sequences, roughly 25% appearing once. The antigens these receptors bind are not known. The specimen comprised cultured PBMCs, sampled from culture after CMV antigen stimulation. The receptor source for this set is a human donor in good health (CMV status not recorded). Some clones in this sample may be carry-over from other donors' samples. Both conserved end residues are part of each CDR3.

v_call	j_call	cdr3_aa
TRBV6-2/TRBV6-3	TRBJ2-7	CASMPRAVTYEQYF
TRBV7-6	TRBJ1-2	CASSGGGGAGWGYTF
TRBV7-2	TRBJ2-2	CASSESAGYTGELFF
TRBV7-9	TRBJ2-2	CASSLVGSGELFF
TRBV7-9	TRBJ1-6	CASSFGNNSPLHF
TRBV12-3/TRBV12-4	TRBJ2-1	CASSPHRGGPEERNEQFF
TRBV7-8	TRBJ2-1	CASSLWIDEQFF
TRBV6-7	TRBJ2-6	CASRYLPGIWLSGANVLTF
TRBV19	TRBJ2-2	CASSIARATGELFF
TRBV18	TRBJ2-7	CASSGDYRYEQYF
TRBV20-1	TRBJ2-1	CSARGAGSFNEQFF
TRBV12-3/TRBV12-4	TRBJ1-6	CASSGTGQSPLHF
TRBV29-1	TRBJ2-1	CSVQVGGYNEQFF
TRBV11-2	TRBJ2-5	CASSLGRRPTPQETQYF
TRBV7-6	TRBJ2-1	CACGQGDNEQFF
TRBV11-3	TRBJ1-2	CASSPRPQGGEDGYTF
TRBV7-9	TRBJ2-1	CASSGWESSYNEQFF
TRBV6-6	TRBJ1-3	CASRNPGSTIYF
TRBV7-6	TRBJ1-1	CASSLGRGAGGVSTEAFF
TRBV20-1	TRBJ2-1	CSAGGLAPSEQFF
TRBV15	TRBJ2-7	CATRAPGLARSSYEQYF
TRBV9	TRBJ2-1	CASGPEGQGYEQFF
TRBV11-3	TRBJ1-1	CASSLGDANTEAFF
TRBV28	TRBJ1-5	CASSSAGWPQHF
TRBV7-2	TRBJ2-5	CASSLSGPQETQYF
TRBV28	TRBJ2-1	CACSLKGNGGFF
TRBV19	TRBJ2-1	CASTRGKMNEQFF
TRBV18	TRBJ2-2	CASSPQGDGELFF
TRBV19	TRBJ2-7	CASSPKGRIYEQYF
TRBV29-1	TRBJ2-7	CSVGGDEQYF
TRBV7-2	TRBJ2-1	CASSLAPISGDTYNEQFF
TRBV27	TRBJ2-1	CASKTGERGEQFF
TRBV11-1	TRBJ1-1	CASSWGRLTEAFF
TRBV19	TRBJ2-3	CASRGPGGRTDTQYF
TRBV29-1	TRBJ2-7	CSVDGVSSYEQYF
TRBV7-2	TRBJ1-5	CASSFPNQPQHF
TRBV12-3/TRBV12-4	TRBJ1-1	CASSLGGPTEAFF
TRBV7-2	TRBJ2-1	CASSSSRDSYNEQFF
TRBV7-9	TRBJ2-1	CASSLAGRAHEQFF
TRBV7-8	TRBJ2-1	CASSLSSGMGGQFF
TRBV7-3	TRBJ2-1	CASSPGSESYNEQFF
TRBV7-2	TRBJ2-1	CASSLVLASGYNEQFF
TRBV28	TRBJ1-4	CASSFRGKLFF
TRBV19	TRBJ1-2	CASSIESGQGNWGYGYTF
TRBV6-4	TRBJ2-3	CASSVAGEGDTQYF
TRBV6-5	TRBJ2-2	CASSRLAGGETYTGELFF
TRBV7-2	TRBJ2-7	CASSLGVLAGGAYEQYF
TRBV9	TRBJ2-1	CASSVAPLGEQFF
TRBV12-3/TRBV12-4	TRBJ1-1	CASSLDPGGNTEAFF
TRBV7-2	TRBJ2-7	CASSFISGAPYEQYF
TRBV6-2/TRBV6-3	TRBJ2-1	CASSTPTSGIYNEQFF
TRBV28	TRBJ1-4	CASSFPGGDEKLFF
TRBV12-3/TRBV12-4	TRBJ2-5	CASSYDSGAQETQYF
TRBV9	TRBJ2-5	CASSVTGEERVQYF
TRBV7-9	TRBJ1-5	CASSLGVIGNQPQHF
TRBV7-2	TRBJ1-1	CASSLKGGPYTEAFF
TRBV10-3	TRBJ1-1	CATWTGTNTEAFF